The present entry profiles one TCR beta chain with its context. This record belongs to a study of control samples from healthy donors and cancer patients. Generated by immunoSEQ multiplex PCR, the TCRdb table keeps only in-frame clones and is missing some. The sample includes 350,000 to 450,000 clones, 75% to 95% of them seen just once. The CDR3 has 16 amino acids. The ends were cut back, 4 bases at V and 5 bases at J, with 20 bases in the middle. The germline gives CDR1 LGHDT, CDR2 YNNKEL (reference sequence). This chain uses TRBV3-1 (or the pseudogene TRBV3-2) with TRBJ1-2, with D perhaps matching TRBD1 (5 bases). This TCR derives from a man aged 35 to 55 with head and neck cancer. The sample consisted of PBMCs. This chain's CDR3 is CASSPPSPGVRYGYTF. CDR3 bases: TGTGCCAGCAGCCCCCCCTCTCCGGGGGTTCGGTATGGCTACACCTTC.